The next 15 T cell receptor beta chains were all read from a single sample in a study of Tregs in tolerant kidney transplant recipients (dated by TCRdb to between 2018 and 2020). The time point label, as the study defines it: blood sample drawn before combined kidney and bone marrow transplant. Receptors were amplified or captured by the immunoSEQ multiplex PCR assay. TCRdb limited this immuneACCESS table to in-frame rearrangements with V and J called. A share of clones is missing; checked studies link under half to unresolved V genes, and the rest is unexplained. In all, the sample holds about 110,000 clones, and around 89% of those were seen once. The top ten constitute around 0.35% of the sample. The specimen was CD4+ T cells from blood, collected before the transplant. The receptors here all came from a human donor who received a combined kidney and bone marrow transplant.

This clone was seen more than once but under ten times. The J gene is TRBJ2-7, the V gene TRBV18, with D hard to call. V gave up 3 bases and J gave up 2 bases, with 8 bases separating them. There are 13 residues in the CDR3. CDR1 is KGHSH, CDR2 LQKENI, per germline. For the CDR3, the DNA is TGTGCCAGCTCACCTCGAGCCCCCTACGAGCAGTACTTC. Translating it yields CASSPRAPYEQYF. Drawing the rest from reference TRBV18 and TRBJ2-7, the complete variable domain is NAGVMQNPRHLVRRRGQEARLRCSPMKGHSHVYWYRQLPEEGLKFMVYLQKENIIDESGMPKERFSAEFPKEGPSILRIQQVVRGDSAAYFCASSPRAPYEQYFGPGTRLTVT.

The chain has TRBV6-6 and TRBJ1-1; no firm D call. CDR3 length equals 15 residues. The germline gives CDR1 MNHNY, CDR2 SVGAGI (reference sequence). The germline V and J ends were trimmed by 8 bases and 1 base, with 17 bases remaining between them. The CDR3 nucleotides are TGTGCCAGCGGGAGCCAGGTAGAGAAGAACACTGAAGCTTTCTTT. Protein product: CASGSQVEKNTEAFF.

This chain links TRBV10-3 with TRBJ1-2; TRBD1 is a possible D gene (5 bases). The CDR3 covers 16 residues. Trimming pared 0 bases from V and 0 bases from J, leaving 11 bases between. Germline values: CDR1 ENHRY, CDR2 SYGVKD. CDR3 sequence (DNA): TGTGCCATCAGTGAGTCGGTCGGCAGGGCTAACTATGGCTACACCTTC. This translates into CAISESVGRANYGYTF.

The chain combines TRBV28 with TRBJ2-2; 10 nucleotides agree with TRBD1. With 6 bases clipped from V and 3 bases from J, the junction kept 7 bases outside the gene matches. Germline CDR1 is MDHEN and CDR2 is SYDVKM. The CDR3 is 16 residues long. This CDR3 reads CASRKDRGQDTGELFF. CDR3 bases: TGTGCCAGCAGGAAAGACAGGGGGCAGGACACCGGGGAGCTGTTTTTT.

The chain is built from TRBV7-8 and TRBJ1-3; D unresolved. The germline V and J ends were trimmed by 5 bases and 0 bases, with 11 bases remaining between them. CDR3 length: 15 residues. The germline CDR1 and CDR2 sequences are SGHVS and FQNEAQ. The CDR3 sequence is CASSPRLGSGNTIYF. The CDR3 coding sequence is TGTGCCAGCAGCCCGAGACTCGGCTCTGGAAACACCATATATTTT.

The CDR3 protein is CASGLTPKGTGSYEQYF. CDR3 nucleotide sequence: TGTGCTAGTGGTTTGACCCCGAAGGGGACAGGGTCCTACGAGCAGTACTTC. The genes are TRBV12-5 and TRBJ2-7; 9 nucleotides line up with TRBD1. CDR1 LGHNT and CDR2 FRNRAP come from the germline V gene. This CDR3 has 17 residues. The V and J ends lost 2 bases and 1 base, in that order; junction bases with no gene match: 9. Together with reference TRBV12-5 and TRBJ2-7, the CDR3 gives the full variable domain: DARVTQTPRHKVTEMGQEVTMRCQPILGHNTVFWYRQTMMQGLELLAYFRNRAPLDDSGMPKDRFSAEMPDATLATLKIQPSEPRDSAVYFCASGLTPKGTGSYEQYFGPGTRLTVT.

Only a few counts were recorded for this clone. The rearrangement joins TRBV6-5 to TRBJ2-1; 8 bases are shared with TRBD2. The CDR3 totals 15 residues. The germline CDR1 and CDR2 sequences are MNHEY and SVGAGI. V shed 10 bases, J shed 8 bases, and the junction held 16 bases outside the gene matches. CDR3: CATQINSGAWDEQFF. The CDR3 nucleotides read TGTGCCACCCAAATTAATAGCGGGGCCTGGGATGAGCAGTTCTTC.

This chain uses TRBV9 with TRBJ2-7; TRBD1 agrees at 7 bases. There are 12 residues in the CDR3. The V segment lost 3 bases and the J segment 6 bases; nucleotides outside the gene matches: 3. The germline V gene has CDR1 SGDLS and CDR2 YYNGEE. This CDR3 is CASSADRAEQYF. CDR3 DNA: TGTGCCAGCAGCGCCGACAGGGCCGAGCAGTACTTC.

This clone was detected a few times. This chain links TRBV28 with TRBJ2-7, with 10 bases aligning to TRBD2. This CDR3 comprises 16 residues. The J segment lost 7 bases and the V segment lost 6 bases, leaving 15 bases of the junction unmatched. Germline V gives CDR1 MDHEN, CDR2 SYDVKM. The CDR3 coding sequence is TGTGCCAGCAGCACCTATGGGTTAGCGGGAGGATGGGAGCAGTACTTC. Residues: CASSTYGLAGGWEQYF.

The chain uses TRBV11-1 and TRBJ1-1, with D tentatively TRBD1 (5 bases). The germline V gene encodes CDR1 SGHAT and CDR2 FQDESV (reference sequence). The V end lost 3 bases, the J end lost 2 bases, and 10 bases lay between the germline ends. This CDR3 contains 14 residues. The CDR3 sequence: CASSFAGVNTEAFF. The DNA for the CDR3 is TGTGCCAGCAGCTTTGCGGGGGTTAACACTGAAGCTTTCTTT.

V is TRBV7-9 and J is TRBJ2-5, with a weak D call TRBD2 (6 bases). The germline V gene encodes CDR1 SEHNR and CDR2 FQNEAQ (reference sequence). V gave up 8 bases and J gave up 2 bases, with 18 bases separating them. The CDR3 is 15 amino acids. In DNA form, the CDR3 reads TGTGCCAGCGAGGAACAGGTCGGAGGGCAAGAGACCCAGTACTTC. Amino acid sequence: CASEEQVGGQETQYF.

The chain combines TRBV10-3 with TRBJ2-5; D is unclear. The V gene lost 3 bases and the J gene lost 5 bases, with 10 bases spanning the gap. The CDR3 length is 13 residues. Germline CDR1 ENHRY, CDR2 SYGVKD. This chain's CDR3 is CAISDKAVETQYF. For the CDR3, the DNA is TGTGCCATCAGTGATAAAGCCGTCGAGACCCAGTACTTC.

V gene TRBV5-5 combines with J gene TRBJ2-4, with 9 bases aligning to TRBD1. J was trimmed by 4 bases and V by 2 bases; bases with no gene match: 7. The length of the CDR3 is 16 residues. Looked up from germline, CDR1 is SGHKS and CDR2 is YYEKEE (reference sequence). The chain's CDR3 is CASSLQGAKGKNIQYF. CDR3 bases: TGTGCCAGCAGCTTACAGGGGGCGAAGGGGAAAAACATTCAGTACTTC.

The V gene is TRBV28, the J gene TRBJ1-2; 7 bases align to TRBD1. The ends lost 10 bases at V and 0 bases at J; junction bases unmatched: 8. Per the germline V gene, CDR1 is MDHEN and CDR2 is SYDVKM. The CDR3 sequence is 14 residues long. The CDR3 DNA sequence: TGTGCCACTAGACAGGGCCTAGCTAACTATGGCTACACCTTC. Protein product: CATRQGLANYGYTF.

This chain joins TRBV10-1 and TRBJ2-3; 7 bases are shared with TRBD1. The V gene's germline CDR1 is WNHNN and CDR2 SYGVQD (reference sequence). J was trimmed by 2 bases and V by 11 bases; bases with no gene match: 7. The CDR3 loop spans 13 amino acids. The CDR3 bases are TGCGCCGGTTGGGACAGACTCACAGATACGCAGTATTTT. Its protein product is CAGWDRLTDTQYF.